This TCR beta chain is drawn from a study of blood T cell repertoires in COVID-19. Turning to the study itself: Donors in the United States, Italy and Spain gave samples during acute or convalescent COVID-19. Sources were T cells, B-cell-depleted T cells, or PBMCs; the material itself was cDNA or gDNA.

Assay used: immunoSEQ multiplex PCR; TCRdb lists only in-frame clones, some missing. The table shows around 300,000 clones, with around 90% occurring only once. This CDR3 is 13 amino acids long. The V end was cut by 4 bases, the J end by 7 bases, with 13 bases between. Per germline, CDR1 LNHDA and CDR2 SQIVND (reference sequence). Recruits, aged roughly 18 to 95 years, lived in 24 US areas. The origin of this receptor is a woman aged 18-29 years with acute COVID-19. The sequencing input was PBMCs or T cells enriched from blood (not recorded which). The chain links TRBV19 to TRBJ1-2; a weak D match, TRBD1 (5 bases). The CDR3 loop is CASSNLGEVGYTF. The CDR3 region has the DNA TGTGCCAGTAGTAACTTAGGGGAGGTTGGCTACACCTTC.